Following are 17 T cell receptor beta chains from one sample sequenced in a study of cytomegalovirus exposure and HLA in healthy donors. This PCR relied on a set of 60 Vbeta primers and 13 Jbeta primers. The protocol was immunoSEQ multiplex PCR, while the TCRdb copy is restricted to in-frame clones and leaves out a portion. The sample contains over 130,000 clones, 82% of which appear only once. Source material: PBMCs. All receptors derive from a male donor in good health and CMV-seronegative.

The rearrangement uses TRBV19 and TRBJ2-1; TRBD1 matches at 9 bases. This CDR3 is 14 amino acids long. V lost 8 bases and J lost 2; bases outside the gene matches: 4. Germline loops: CDR1 LNHDA, CDR2 SQIVND (reference sequence). CDR3 in amino acids: CASSYRGPYNEQFF. Here the CDR3 DNA reads TGTGCCAGTTCTTACAGGGGGCCCTACAATGAGCAGTTCTTC.

The chain links TRBV7-2 to TRBJ2-1; 8 bases are shared with TRBD2. CDR3 length: 15 amino acids. V lost 4 bases and J lost 4; bases outside the gene matches: 6. Germline V CDR1 and CDR2: SGHTA, FQGNSA. The CDR3 DNA follows: TGTGCCAGCAGCTGGACTAGCAGTTCGTACAATGAGCAGTTCTTC. It is translated as CASSWTSSSYNEQFF.

The rearrangement joins TRBV20-1 to TRBJ2-3; TRBD2 aligns across 7 bases. This CDR3 spans 11 amino acids. Trimming cost V 7 bases and J 5 bases; bases outside gene matches: 3. The germline CDR1 and CDR2 sequences are DFQATT and SNEGSKA (reference sequence). The CDR3 is CSGRGLDTQYF. In nucleotides, the CDR3 is TGCAGTGGGCGGGGGTTAGATACGCAGTATTTT.

The chain carries TRBV29-1 and TRBJ2-7; D is ambiguous. Per the germline V gene, CDR1 is SQVTM and CDR2 is ANQGSEA. V was shortened by 6 bases and J by 5 bases, with 14 bases between the two germline ends. The CDR3 extends over 12 amino acids. In DNA form, the CDR3 reads TGCAGCGTGGCCGCCTGGCCCCACGAGCAGTACTTC. As protein: CSVAAWPHEQYF.

The V call is TRBV28, the J call TRBJ1-1; D might be TRBD1 (5 bases). The germline CDR1 and CDR2 sequences are MDHEN and SYDVKM. This CDR3 contains 13 residues. The V and J ends lost 3 bases and 5 bases respectively, with 10 bases between them. The CDR3 region is CASSLQGGTEAFF. DNA of the CDR3: TGTGCCAGCAGTTTGCAGGGCGGAACTGAAGCTTTCTTT.

V gene TRBV7-9 combines with J gene TRBJ2-7; TRBD2 agrees at 7 bases. The CDR3 sequence is 14 residues long. The V segment lost 5 bases and the J segment 3 bases; nucleotides outside the gene matches: 7. Germline V gene sequence: CDR1 SEHNR, CDR2 FQNEAQ (reference sequence). The chain's CDR3 is CASSPPGGVYEQYF. The CDR3 DNA is TGTGCCAGCAGCCCGCCGGGGGGAGTCTACGAGCAGTACTTC.

The chain joins TRBV9 to TRBJ1-2, with D uncertain. This CDR3 is built from 10 residues. Germline lookup yields CDR1 SGDLS and CDR2 YYNGEE. V lost 4 bases and J lost 8, with 6 bases in between. CDR3 residues: CASSPRGYTF. The CDR3 DNA reads as TGTGCCAGCAGCCCCAGGGGCTACACCTTC.

This clone was seen just once. The rearrangement links TRBV19 to TRBJ2-2; possibly TRBD1 for D (5 bases). The CDR3 contains 14 residues. Germline CDR1 LNHDA, CDR2 SQIVND (reference sequence). V dropped 9 bases and J dropped 1 base, with 12 bases sitting between them. CDR3 bases: TGTGCCAGCTCGGCCCAGGGGAACACCGGGGAGCTGTTTTTT. It translates to CASSAQGNTGELFF.

The J gene is TRBJ2-3, the V gene TRBV11-3, with 11 bases matching TRBD1. CDR1 is SGHNT, CDR2 YENEEA, per germline. The CDR3 is 16 amino acids. Unmatched junction bases numbered 9, after V lost 5 bases and J lost 5 bases. The CDR3 here is CASSQGTGGMVDTQYF. DNA for the CDR3: TGTGCCAGCAGCCAGGGGACAGGGGGTATGGTAGATACGCAGTATTTT.

There are a few counts of this clone. The chain employs TRBV30 and TRBJ2-7; 9 positions agree with TRBD1. Per germline, CDR1 GTSNPN and CDR2 SVGIG (reference sequence). The CDR3 totals 14 residues. Trimming removed 4 bases from V and 7 bases from J; junction bases left unmatched: 11. The CDR3 is CAWNPGTGSIEQYF. The CDR3 region has the DNA TGTGCCTGGAACCCCGGGACAGGGTCAATTGAGCAGTACTTC.

The rearrangement links TRBV7-7 to TRBJ2-3; 14 bases are a match to TRBD2. Germline trimming cut 8 bases from V and 3 bases from J; bases unmatched to any gene: 13. The germline CDR1 and CDR2 sequences are SSHAT and FNYEAQ (reference sequence). The CDR3 contains 18 residues. CDR3 nucleotide sequence: TGTGCCAGCCAAAAGGGACTAGCGGGAGAGGCGGCGACAGATACGCAGTATTTT. This encodes CASQKGLAGEAATDTQYF.

J is TRBJ2-5 and V is TRBV5-1, with D maybe TRBD2 (7 bases). Germline V CDR1 and CDR2: SGHRS, YFSETQ. Trimming left V 4 bases short and J 4 bases short, with 20 bases between. The CDR3 contains 16 residues. CDR3 bases: TGCGCCAGCAGCATAGACGGGGGCCCGGGGGGAGAGACCCAGTACTTC. Amino acid sequence: CASSIDGGPGGETQYF.

This chain links TRBV18 with TRBJ1-3; 7 bases match TRBD1. The germline V gene has CDR1 KGHSH and CDR2 LQKENI. CDR3 length: 15 amino acids. Germline trimming cut 3 bases from V and 0 bases from J; bases unmatched to any gene: 2. CDR3 loop: CASSPGTVSGNTIYF. In DNA, the CDR3 is TGTGCCAGCTCACCCGGGACAGTCTCTGGAAACACCATATATTTT.

The chain links TRBV9 to TRBJ2-2, with D maybe TRBD1 (6 bases). This CDR3 has 16 amino acids. The V and J ends lost 4 bases and 3 bases respectively, with 16 bases between them. Per germline, CDR1 SGDLS and CDR2 YYNGEE. Here the CDR3 reads CASSNAGAGYTGELFF. DNA for the CDR3: TGTGCCAGCAGCAACGCAGGGGCAGGATACACCGGGGAGCTGTTTTTT.

V and J are TRBV7-3 and TRBJ1-3; 9 bases match TRBD1. This CDR3 has 16 residues. The germline V gene has CDR1 SGHTA and CDR2 FQGTGA. J was trimmed by 4 bases and V by 3 bases; bases with no gene match: 7. The CDR3 here is CASSFPDRGSGNTIYF. CDR3 in DNA: TGTGCCAGCAGCTTCCCGGACAGGGGTTCAGGAAACACCATATATTTT.

The gene calls are TRBV6-5 and TRBJ2-7, with 7 bases that match TRBD2. After removal of 2 bases from V and 7 bases from J, the junction contained 11 bases not matched to a gene. In germline, CDR1 is MNHEY, CDR2 SVGAGI. CDR3 size: 15 residues. In nucleotides, the CDR3 is TGTGCCAGCAGTTACGGAAGCGGGACCCTGGGAGAGCAGTACTTC. Amino acid sequence: CASSYGSGTLGEQYF.

DNA of the CDR3: TGTGCCAGCAGTGAAGGCAGGGGGAAGGATACGCAGTATTTT. Translated: CASSEGRGKDTQYF. The chain links TRBV25-1 to TRBJ2-3, with 7 bases that match TRBD1. In germline, CDR1 is MGHDK, CDR2 SYGVNS. This CDR3 is built from 14 residues. With 2 bases clipped from V and 6 bases from J, the junction kept 5 bases outside the gene matches.